This entry describes one TCR beta chain. The antigen is undetermined. Investigators made cDNA in eight separate reactions per sample. TCRdb reprocessed the 5' RACE reads and keeps a single row for each CDR3 protein, giving no DNA. Its listing shows a few hundred thousand distinct CDR3 sequences. This sample is drawn from a study of monozygotic twins with inflammatory bowel disease. The CDR3 runs to 16 residues. Study observations and caveats: IBD patients share fewer clonotypes with other people than healthy twins do, especially with disease activity. Diversity of TCRbeta measured by inverse Simpson was lower in IBD patients than in healthy co-twins. No one strong IBD-associated signal or clonotype was supported.

The receptor was isolated from a human donor with ulcerative colitis or Crohn's disease, or a healthy co-twin of an affected twin (not recorded which). This chain links TRBV12-3 or TRBV12-4 with TRBJ2-1; without DNA, the TCRdb call of TRBD2 cannot be checked. Material: blood. CDR3 in amino acids: CASNRVGRASSNEQFF.